A single T cell receptor beta chain is shown here with its context. Which antigen it targets is not known. No quality values exist for individual bases; no much larger clone is one base distant. The sample is drawn from a study of blood T cell repertoires in COVID-19 (dated by TCRdb to between 2020 and 2021). Background on the whole study: Collaborator samples came from the United States, Italy and Spain and covered acute and convalescent phases of COVID-19. The sample metadata nearly always contained a de-identified subject ID, COVID-19 status, age in years and sex. The material from the prospective study consisted of cDNA or gDNA derived from T cells, B-cell-depleted T cells, or PBMCs. Deeply sampled blood TCRbeta repertoires from subjects exposed to, actively infected with, or recovered from COVID-19 were included in the dataset. Where available, HLA class I and class II types were taken from metadata supplied by the sample provider and were not determined by assay-based typing. A freely available public database, intended as a resource for researchers studying the immune response to SARS-CoV-2, is where the repertoires were released. The samples were drawn from two sources: the first 160 participants of the ongoing ImmuneRACE study, and fewer than 1,500 subjects contributed by 6 global collaborators.

Participants in the prospective study were enrolled through a virtual design, were aged roughly 18 to 95 years, and lived in roughly 25 United States geographic areas. In the prospective study, participants were assigned to cohorts based on the clinical history participants reported in a screening survey and a study questionnaire. Exposed participants were defined as having been in contact with someone with a PCR-confirmed or clinician-diagnosed COVID-19 case within 2 weeks of study entry. Mobile phlebotomists in the prospective study collected whole blood, serum and a nasopharyngeal or oropharyngeal swab from every participant. Prospective study participants could optionally give additional blood draws and questionnaires over an approximately two-month period. Prospective study blood samples were shipped either frozen or at room temperature before DNA extraction. TCRbeta CDR3 regions were amplified from genomic DNA by means of the immunoSEQ Assay, a bias-controlled multiplex PCR. As for the authors' bioinformatics: Nucleated cell counts per sample were estimated from amplification of reference gene primers within the assay. To quantify the absolute abundance of each unique TCRbeta CDR3 rearrangement, sequence reads were collapsed and filtered. Productive Simpson clonality was computed per sample as the square root of Simpson's diversity index over productive rearrangements. In TCRdb, the immuneACCESS table is reduced to in-frame sequences with V and J assigned. These tables do not hold every clone; where another copy was compared, an unresolved V gene accounts for under half, and the others remain unexplained. The DNA was the basis for D and trimming; V, J and clone size are from that table. This sample is represented by around 330,000 clones; roughly 85% of them were singletons. The leading ten clones occupy over 1.5% of the sample.

For this chain, trimming is 0 bases at the V end and 7 bases at the J end, and the number of junction bases without a gene match is 5. Taken from the germline V gene (reference sequence), the CDR1 and CDR2 loops are GTSNPN and SVGIG. Spanning cysteine to phenylalanine, the CDR3 consists of 13 amino acids. The retained sequence is limited to the CDR3, 39 bases, with the frame set at the first base. The paper's findings and limits, for the study overall: The quantity of clinical and demographic metadata differed by source and by participant and was supplied without curation.

The sequence joins TRBV30 to TRBJ1-2, and TRBD1 matches 7 of the central bases. This sequence originates from a woman aged 30 to 39 who had been exposed to COVID-19. Material: PBMCs or T cells enriched from blood (not recorded which). This receptor has the CDR3 CAWSVQGIGGYTF. The DNA is TGTGCCTGGAGTGTACAGGGGATTGGTGGCTACACCTTC. This CDR3, with the reference TRBV30 and TRBJ1-2 proteins standing in past its ends, gives the full variable domain SQTIHQWPATLVQPVGSPLSLECTVEGTSNPNLYWYRQAAGRGLQLLFYSVGIGQISSEVPQNLSASRPQDRQFILSSKKLLLSDSGFYLCAWSVQGIGGYTFGSGTRLTVV.